The entry below describes one T cell receptor (beta chain). Its antigen is unidentified. Unmatched junction bases numbered 8, after V lost 5 bases and J lost 2 bases. The CDR3 sequence is 15 residues long. Germline assignment: CDR1 MGHRA and CDR2 YSYEKL. The data were taken from a study of shared clonotypes between healthy human individuals. Study-wide background: The cohort comprised a couple of women and a few men. Their ages spanned 18 to 49 years. General study points: Sampling included only blood; tissue repertoires likely differ. Generally, naive subsets (rather than memory subsets) showed larger estimated richness.

Using immunoSEQ multiplex PCR, the repertoire was profiled, and TCRdb retains in-frame clones only, with some absent. The sample carries around 1.9 million clones, about 93% recorded once. It was CD45RO-negative cells, positively selected for CCR7, that made up naive CD8 cells, with terminally differentiated effector memory CD45RA+ cells excluded. The genes are TRBV4-1 and TRBJ2-7, with 8 bases that match TRBD2. The TCR sequence derives from a young man in good health. Some clones in this sample may be carry-over from other donors' samples. The sequencing sample was made of naive CD8+ T cells from PBMCs. CDR3 DNA: TGCGCCAGCAGCTTAAGCGGGAGCCCAACCTACGAGCAGTACTTC. Protein: CASSLSGSPTYEQYF.